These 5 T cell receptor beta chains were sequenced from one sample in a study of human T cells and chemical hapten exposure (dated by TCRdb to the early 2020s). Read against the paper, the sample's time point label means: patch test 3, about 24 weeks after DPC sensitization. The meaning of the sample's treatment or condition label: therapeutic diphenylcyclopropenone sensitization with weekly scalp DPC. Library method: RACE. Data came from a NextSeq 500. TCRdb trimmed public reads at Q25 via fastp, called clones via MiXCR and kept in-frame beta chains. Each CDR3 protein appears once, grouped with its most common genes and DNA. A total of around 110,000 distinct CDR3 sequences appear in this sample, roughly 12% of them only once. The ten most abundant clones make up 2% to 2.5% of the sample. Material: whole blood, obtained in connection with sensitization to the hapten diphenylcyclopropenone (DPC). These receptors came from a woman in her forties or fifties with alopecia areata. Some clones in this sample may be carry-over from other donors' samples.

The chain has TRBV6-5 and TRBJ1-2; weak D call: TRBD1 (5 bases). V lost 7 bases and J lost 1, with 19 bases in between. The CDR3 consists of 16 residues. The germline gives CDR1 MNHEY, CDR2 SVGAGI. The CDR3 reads CASTRWAGDSNYGYTF. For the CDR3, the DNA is TGTGCCAGCACCAGGTGGGCCGGAGACAGTAACTATGGCTACACCTTC.

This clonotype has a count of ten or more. The CDR3 nucleotides are TGCAGCGCCCTAGGCGGGGGGTACAATGAGCAGTTCTTC. Its protein product is CSALGGGYNEQFF. The chain employs TRBV29-1 and TRBJ2-1; 8 nucleotides align to TRBD2. Germline loops: CDR1 SQVTM, CDR2 ANQGSEA. This CDR3 contains 13 residues. V dropped 7 bases and J dropped 4; count of bases not matched to a gene: 6.

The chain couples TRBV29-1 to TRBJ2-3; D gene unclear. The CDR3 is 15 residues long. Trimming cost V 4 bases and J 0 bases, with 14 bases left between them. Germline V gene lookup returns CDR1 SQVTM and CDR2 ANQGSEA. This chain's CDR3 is CSVAAVVTSTDTQYF. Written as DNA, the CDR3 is TGCAGCGTTGCGGCAGTAGTGACTAGCACAGATACGCAGTATTTT.

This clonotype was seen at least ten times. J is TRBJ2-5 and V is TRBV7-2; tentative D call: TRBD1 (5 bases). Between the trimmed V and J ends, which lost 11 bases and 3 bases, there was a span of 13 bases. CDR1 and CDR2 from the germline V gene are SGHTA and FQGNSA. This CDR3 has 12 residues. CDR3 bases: TGTGCCGGCAAGGGGCCAGAAGAGACCCAGTACTTC. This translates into CAGKGPEETQYF. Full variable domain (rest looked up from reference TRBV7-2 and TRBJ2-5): GAGVSQSPSNKVTEKGKDVELRCDPISGHTALYWYRQSLGQGLEFLIYFQGNSAPDKSGLPSDRFSAERTGGSVSTLTIQRTQQEDSAVYLCAGKGPEETQYFGPGTRLLVL.

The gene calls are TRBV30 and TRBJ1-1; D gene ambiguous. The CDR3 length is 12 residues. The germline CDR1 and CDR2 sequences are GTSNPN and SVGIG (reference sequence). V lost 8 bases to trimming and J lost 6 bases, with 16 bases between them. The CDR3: CAAELQWPEAFF. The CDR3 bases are TGTGCCGCTGAGCTACAGTGGCCTGAAGCTTTCTTT.